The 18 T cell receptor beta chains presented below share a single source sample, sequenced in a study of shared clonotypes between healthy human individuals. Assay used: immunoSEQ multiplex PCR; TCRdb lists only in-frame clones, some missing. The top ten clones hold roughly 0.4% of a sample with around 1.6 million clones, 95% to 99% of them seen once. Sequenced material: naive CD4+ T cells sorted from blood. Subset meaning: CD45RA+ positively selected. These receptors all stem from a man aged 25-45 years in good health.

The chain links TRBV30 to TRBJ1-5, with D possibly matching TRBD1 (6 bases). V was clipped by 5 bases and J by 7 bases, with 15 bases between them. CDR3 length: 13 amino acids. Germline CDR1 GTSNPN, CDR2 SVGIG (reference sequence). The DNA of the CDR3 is TGTGCCTGGGCCCTCAGGGGCCGACAGCCCCAGCATTTT. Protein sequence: CAWALRGRQPQHF.

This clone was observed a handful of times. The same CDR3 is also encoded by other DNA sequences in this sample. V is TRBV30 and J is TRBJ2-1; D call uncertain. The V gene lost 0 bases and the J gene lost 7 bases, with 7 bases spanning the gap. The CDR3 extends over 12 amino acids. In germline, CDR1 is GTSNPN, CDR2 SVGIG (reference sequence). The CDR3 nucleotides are TGTGCCTGGAGTGTACGTGGGAATGAGCAGTTCTTC. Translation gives CAWSVRGNEQFF.

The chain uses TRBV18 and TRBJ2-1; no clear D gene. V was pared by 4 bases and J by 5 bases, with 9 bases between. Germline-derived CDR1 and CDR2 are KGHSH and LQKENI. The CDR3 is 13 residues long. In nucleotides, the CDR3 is TGTGCCAGCTCACGACTCCCGGACAATGAGCAGTTCTTC. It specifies CASSRLPDNEQFF.

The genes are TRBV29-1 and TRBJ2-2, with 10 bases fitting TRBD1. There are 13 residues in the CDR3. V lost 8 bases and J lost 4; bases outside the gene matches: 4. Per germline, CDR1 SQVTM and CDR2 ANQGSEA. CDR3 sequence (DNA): TGCAGCTATCGGACAGGGGGCACCGGGGAGCTGTTTTTT. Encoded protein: CSYRTGGTGELFF.

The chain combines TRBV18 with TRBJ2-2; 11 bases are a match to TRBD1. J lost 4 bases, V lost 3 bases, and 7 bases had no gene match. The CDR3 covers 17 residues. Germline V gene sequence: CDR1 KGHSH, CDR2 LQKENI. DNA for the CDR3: TGTGCCAGCTCACCTAACCCGGGGACAGGGGGCACCGGGGAGCTGTTTTTT. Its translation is CASSPNPGTGGTGELFF.

CDR3 bases: TGCGCCAGCAGCTTGGTACTAGCGGCCCGCGAGCAGTACTTC. This codes for CASSLVLAAREQYF. The gene calls are TRBV5-1 and TRBJ2-7; 8 positions agree with TRBD2. CDR1 and CDR2 from the germline V gene are SGHRS and YFSETQ. CDR3 length equals 14 residues. The ends lost 0 bases at V and 6 bases at J; junction bases unmatched: 5. Full variable domain (rest looked up from reference TRBV5-1 and TRBJ2-7): KAGVTQTPRYLIKTRGQQVTLSCSPISGHRSVSWYQQTPGQGLQFLFEYFSETQRNKGNFPGRFSGRQFSNSRSEMNVSTLELGDSALYLCASSLVLAAREQYFGPGTRLTVT.

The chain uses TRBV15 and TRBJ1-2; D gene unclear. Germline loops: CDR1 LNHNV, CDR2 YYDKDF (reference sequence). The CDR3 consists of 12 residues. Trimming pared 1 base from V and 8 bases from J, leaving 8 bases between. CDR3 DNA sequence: TGTGCCACCAGCAGAGCAGGCGCGGGCTACACCTTC. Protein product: CATSRAGAGYTF.

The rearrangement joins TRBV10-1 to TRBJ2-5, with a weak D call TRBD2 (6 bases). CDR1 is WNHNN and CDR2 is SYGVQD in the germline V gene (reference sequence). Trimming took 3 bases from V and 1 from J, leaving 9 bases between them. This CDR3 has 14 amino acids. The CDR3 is CASSDGGSQETQYF. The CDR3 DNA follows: TGCGCCAGCAGTGATGGGGGGAGCCAAGAGACCCAGTACTTC.

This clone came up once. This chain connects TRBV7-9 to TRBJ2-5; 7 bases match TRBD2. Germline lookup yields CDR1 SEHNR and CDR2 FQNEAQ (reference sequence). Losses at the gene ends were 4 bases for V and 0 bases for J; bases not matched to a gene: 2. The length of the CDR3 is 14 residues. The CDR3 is CASSSREYQETQYF. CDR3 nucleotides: TGTGCCAGCAGCTCGCGGGAGTACCAAGAGACCCAGTACTTC.

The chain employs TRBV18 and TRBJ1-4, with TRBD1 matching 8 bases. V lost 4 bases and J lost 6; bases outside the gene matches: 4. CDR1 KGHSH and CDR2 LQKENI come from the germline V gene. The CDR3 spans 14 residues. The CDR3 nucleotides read TGTGCCAGCTCACGGTCAGGGGGCCATGAAAAACTGTTTTTT. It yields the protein CASSRSGGHEKLFF.

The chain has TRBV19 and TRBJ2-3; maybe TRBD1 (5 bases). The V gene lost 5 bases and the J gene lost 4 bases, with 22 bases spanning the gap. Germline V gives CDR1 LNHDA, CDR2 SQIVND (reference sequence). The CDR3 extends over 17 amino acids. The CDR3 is CASSVDPSRTQADTQYF. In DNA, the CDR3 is TGTGCCAGTAGTGTTGACCCCTCCCGGACACAAGCAGATACGCAGTATTTT.

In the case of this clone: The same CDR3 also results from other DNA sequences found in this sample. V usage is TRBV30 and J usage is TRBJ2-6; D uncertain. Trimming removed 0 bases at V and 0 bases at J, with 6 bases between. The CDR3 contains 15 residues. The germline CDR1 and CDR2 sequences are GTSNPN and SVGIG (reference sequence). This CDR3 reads CAWSVRTSGANVLTF. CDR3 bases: TGTGCCTGGAGTGTACGAACCTCTGGGGCCAACGTCCTGACTTTC.

DNA of the CDR3: TGTGCCAGCAGCTTAGCTAGCGGGGCAATCTACGAGCAGTACTTC. Translating gives CASSLASGAIYEQYF. The chain links TRBV11-2 to TRBJ2-7, with TRBD2 matching over 9 bases. Per germline, CDR1 SGHAT and CDR2 FQNNGV. J lost 3 bases, V lost 1 base, and 4 bases had no gene match. There are 15 residues in the CDR3.

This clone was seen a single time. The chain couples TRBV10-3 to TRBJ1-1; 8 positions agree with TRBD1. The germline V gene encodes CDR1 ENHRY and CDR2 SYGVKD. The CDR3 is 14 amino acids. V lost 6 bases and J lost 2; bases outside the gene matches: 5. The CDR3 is CAIRGAGGNTEAFF. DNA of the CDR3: TGTGCCATCAGGGGCGCAGGGGGCAACACTGAAGCTTTCTTT.

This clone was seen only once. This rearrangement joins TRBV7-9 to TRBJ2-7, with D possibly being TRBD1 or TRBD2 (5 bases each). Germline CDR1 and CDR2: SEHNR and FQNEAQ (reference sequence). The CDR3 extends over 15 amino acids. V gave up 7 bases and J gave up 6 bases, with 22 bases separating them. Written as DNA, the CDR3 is TGTGCCAGCACCCTTTCGGGGCTAGCTGACCGCGAGCAGTACTTC. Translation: CASTLSGLADREQYF.

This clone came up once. CDR3 coding DNA: TGTGCCAGCAGCGTAGGGGGCAGGGGGCTACGAGAAAAACTGTTTTTT. Translation gives CASSVGGRGLREKLFF. The V and J genes are TRBV9 and TRBJ1-4; 8 positions match TRBD1. V trimming: 0 bases; J trimming: 8 bases; junction bases outside the gene matches: 9. The CDR3 has 16 amino acids. Germline-derived CDR1 and CDR2 are SGDLS and YYNGEE.

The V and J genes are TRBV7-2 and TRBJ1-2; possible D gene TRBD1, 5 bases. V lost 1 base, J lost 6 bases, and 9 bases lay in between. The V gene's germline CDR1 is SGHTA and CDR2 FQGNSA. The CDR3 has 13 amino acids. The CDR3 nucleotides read TGTGCCAGCAGCTTAGTCGGGGGTGATGGCTACACCTTC. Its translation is CASSLVGGDGYTF.

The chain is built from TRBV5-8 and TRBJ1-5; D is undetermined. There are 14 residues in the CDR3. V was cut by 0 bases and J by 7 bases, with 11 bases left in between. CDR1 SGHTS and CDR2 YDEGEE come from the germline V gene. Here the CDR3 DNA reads TGTGCCAGCAGCTTGGAGACCGTCCGGCAGCCCCAGCATTTT. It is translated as CASSLETVRQPQHF.